The 30 T cell receptor beta chains below come from one sample, sequenced in a study of chemoradiotherapy in HPV16-positive cancers. Generated by immunoSEQ multiplex PCR, the TCRdb table keeps only in-frame clones and is missing some. The sample includes approximately 2,200 clones, around 81% of them seen just once. This sample comprised tumor tissue, obtained from a patient who underwent chemoradiotherapy. The source of these receptors is a human donor with HPV-associated anogenital cancer.

The chain uses TRBV5-6 and TRBJ1-3; TRBD1 matches 8 bases. Germline lookup yields CDR1 SGHDT and CDR2 YYEEEE. V shed 0 bases, J shed 3 bases, and the junction held 2 bases outside the gene matches. This CDR3 is built from 15 residues. The CDR3 region is CASSLGTGFGNTIYF. The CDR3 DNA sequence: TGTGCCAGCAGCTTGGGGACAGGGTTTGGAAACACCATATATTTT.

This clone was picked up a small number of times. The chain uses TRBV5-6 and TRBJ2-3; 7 bases agree with TRBD2. Germline loops: CDR1 SGHDT, CDR2 YYEEEE. After removal of 4 bases from V and 0 bases from J, the junction contained 2 bases not matched to a gene. CDR3 size: 14 residues. The CDR3 nucleotides read TGTGCCAGCAGCCCGGGGGGTAGCACAGATACGCAGTATTTT. Translating it yields CASSPGGSTDTQYF.

The chain employs TRBV6-4 and TRBJ2-3; the D gene is possibly TRBD2 (7 bases). V lost 4 bases and J 4 bases, leaving 12 bases between the germline ends. Germline-derived CDR1 and CDR2 are MRHNA and SNTAGT. The CDR3 extends over 14 amino acids. This CDR3 is CASSGLGGADTQYF. CDR3 DNA sequence: TGTGCCAGCAGTGGACTAGGGGGGGCAGATACGCAGTATTTT.

This chain connects TRBV28 to TRBJ2-3; TRBD2 matches 7 bases. The CDR3 has 14 residues. V dropped 3 bases and J dropped 1; count of bases not matched to a gene: 1. Germline CDR1 is MDHEN and CDR2 is SYDVKM. CDR3 sequence reads: CASSFLAGTDTQYF. CDR3 DNA sequence: TGTGCCAGCAGTTTTCTAGCGGGCACAGATACGCAGTATTTT.

The J gene is TRBJ1-6, the V gene TRBV28, with D possibly matching TRBD1 (5 bases). The germline gives CDR1 MDHEN, CDR2 SYDVKM. V lost 5 bases to trimming and J lost 7 bases, with 12 bases between them. The CDR3 is made up of 14 amino acids. The CDR3 DNA reads as TGTGCCAGCAGTCCGGGGACGGCCAATTCACCCCTCCACTTT. It is translated as CASSPGTANSPLHF.

As for this clone: A junction boundary mismatches the germline segment, possibly from a read error. DNA of the CDR3: TGTGCCAGCAGTTTAACGGGGGACAGTGAAGTTTTCTTT. It yields the protein CASSLTGDSEVFF. The rearrangement links TRBV28 to TRBJ1-1; the match to TRBD1 covers 7 bases. Germline lookup yields CDR1 MDHEN and CDR2 SYDVKM. The CDR3 length is 13 residues.

The chain has TRBV9 and TRBJ1-1, with 10 bases matching TRBD1. The CDR3 is 14 amino acids. The trim removed 3 bases at V and 5 bases at J, leaving 4 bases unmatched. Germline values: CDR1 SGDLS, CDR2 YYNGEE. CDR3 residues: CASSGQGARTEAFF. Here the CDR3 DNA reads TGTGCCAGCAGCGGACAGGGGGCAAGGACTGAAGCTTTCTTT. Together with reference TRBV9 and TRBJ1-1, the CDR3 gives the full variable domain: DSGVTQTPKHLITATGQRVTLRCSPRSGDLSVYWYQQSLDQGLQFLIQYYNGEERAKGNILERFSAQQFPDLHSELNLSSLELGDSALYFCASSGQGARTEAFFGQGTRLTVV.

This clone was counted a single time. The chain combines TRBV9 with TRBJ1-4, with D tentatively TRBD1 (6 bases). Germline V lookup: CDR1 SGDLS, CDR2 YYNGEE. CDR3 size: 15 residues. Trimming cost V 4 bases and J 3 bases, with 13 bases left between them. The CDR3 bases are TGTGCCAGCAGCCAATGGGGGGCCTCTAATGAAAAACTGTTTTTT. Its protein product is CASSQWGASNEKLFF.

This clone was counted a single time. The V call is TRBV28, the J call TRBJ1-2, with D possibly being TRBD1 (6 bases). Trimming removed 6 bases at V and 9 bases at J, with 20 bases between. Germline V gives CDR1 MDHEN, CDR2 SYDVKM. The CDR3 has 14 amino acids. The CDR3 here is CASRSGQPKPRYTF. The CDR3 nucleotides are TGTGCCAGCAGGTCCGGACAGCCCAAACCCCGCTACACCTTC.

V gene TRBV6-6 combines with J gene TRBJ1-4; D perhaps matches TRBD1 (6 bases). CDR1 MNHNY and CDR2 SVGAGI come from the germline V gene (reference sequence). Deletions cut 3 bases from V and 6 bases from J, with 17 bases between. This CDR3 is 16 amino acids long. As DNA, the CDR3 is TGTGCCAGCAGTTATGGGTGGGGGGCAGGGGATGAAAAACTGTTTTTT. Translated: CASSYGWGAGDEKLFF.

J is TRBJ1-4 and V is TRBV7-2, with TRBD1 identical over 9 bases. Per the germline V gene, CDR1 is SGHTA and CDR2 is FQGNSA. The length of the CDR3 is 16 residues. The V gene end was trimmed by 5 bases and the J gene end by 7 bases; junction bases not matched to a gene: 11. The CDR3 DNA is TGTGCCAGCAGCCCGCAGGGGACAGGGCTAGGTGAAAAACTGTTTTTT. Its translation: CASSPQGTGLGEKLFF.

The genes are TRBV9 and TRBJ2-2; 7 nucleotides agree with TRBD1. V was clipped by 4 bases and J by 5 bases; unmatched bases: 11. The CDR3 length is 16 residues. Germline assignment: CDR1 SGDLS and CDR2 YYNGEE. CDR3 in DNA: TGTGCCAGCAGCTTCAACCGGGACAGAGATACCGGGGAGCTGTTTTTT. Translation gives CASSFNRDRDTGELFF. Variable domain in full (rest from reference TRBV9 and TRBJ2-2): DSGVTQTPKHLITATGQRVTLRCSPRSGDLSVYWYQQSLDQGLQFLIQYYNGEERAKGNILERFSAQQFPDLHSELNLSSLELGDSALYFCASSFNRDRDTGELFFGEGSRLTVL.

The chain couples TRBV19 to TRBJ2-1; D possibly corresponds to TRBD2 (7 bases). V lost 4 bases, J lost 6 bases, and 16 bases lay in between. CDR3 size: 15 residues. Germline CDR1 reads LNHDA; CDR2 reads SQIVND (reference sequence). For the CDR3, the DNA is TGTGCCAGTAGTACAGGGAGGGGGGTAGGCAATGAGCAGTTCTTC. Amino acid sequence: CASSTGRGVGNEQFF.

The J gene is TRBJ1-1, the V gene TRBV28; tentatively, D is TRBD1 (6 bases). Trimming removed 6 bases from V and 1 base from J, with 15 bases in between. Germline V lookup: CDR1 MDHEN, CDR2 SYDVKM. CDR3 size: 15 residues. This CDR3 is CASRPLTGGNTEAFF. DNA of the CDR3: TGTGCCAGCAGGCCGCTGACAGGAGGGAACACTGAAGCTTTCTTT. Based on the CDR3 plus reference TRBV28 and TRBJ1-1, the full variable domain is DVKVTQSSRYLVKRTGEKVFLECVQDMDHENMFWYRQDPGLGLRLIYFSYDVKMKEKGDIPEGYSVSREKKERFSLILESASTNQTSMYLCASRPLTGGNTEAFFGQGTRLTVV.

This chain uses TRBV7-2 with TRBJ2-7; D unclear. This CDR3 region has 13 residues. Per the germline V gene, CDR1 is SGHTA and CDR2 is FQGNSA. Trimming removed 4 bases from V and 0 bases from J, with 7 bases in between. The DNA for the CDR3 is TGTGCCAGCAGCTACCCGAGCTCCTACGAGCAGTACTTC. Its translation: CASSYPSSYEQYF.

Here the CDR3 reads CASSLRAGPNTEAFF. The CDR3, as DNA: TGCGCCAGCAGCTTAAGGGCAGGGCCGAACACTGAAGCTTTCTTT. This chain uses TRBV5-1 with TRBJ1-1; perhaps TRBD1 as D (5 bases). Germline loops: CDR1 SGHRS, CDR2 YFSETQ. The V gene lost 2 bases and the J gene lost 1 base, with 12 bases spanning the gap. The length of the CDR3 is 15 residues.

The sample holds a few counts of this clone. The CDR3 region is CASSPGTGGNEQFF. The CDR3 coding sequence is TGTGCCAGCAGCCCAGGAACGGGGGGTAATGAGCAGTTCTTC. This chain connects TRBV11-2 to TRBJ2-1; 7 bases map to TRBD2. V lost 5 bases to trimming and J lost 7 bases; unmatched junction nucleotides: 8. Germline CDR1 reads SGHAT; CDR2 reads FQNNGV. CDR3 length equals 14 residues.

This rearrangement joins TRBV28 to TRBJ2-7; D possibly uses TRBD1 or TRBD2 (5 bases each). Germline lookup yields CDR1 MDHEN and CDR2 SYDVKM. V was cut by 3 bases and J by 4 bases, with 19 bases left in between. This CDR3 is built from 16 residues. The CDR3 region has the DNA TGTGCCAGCAGTTTGATCAGGAGGCAAGGGGATTACGAGCAGTACTTC. Translating gives CASSLIRRQGDYEQYF.

The CDR3: CASSLIYSTDTQYF. CDR3 nucleotides: TGTGCCAGCAGCTTAATTTACAGCACAGATACGCAGTATTTT. This chain joins TRBV7-9 and TRBJ2-3; the D is unclear. The ends were cut back, 2 bases at V and 0 bases at J, with 6 bases in the middle. The germline gives CDR1 SEHNR, CDR2 FQNEAQ (reference sequence). CDR3 length: 14 amino acids.

The chain has TRBV30 and TRBJ2-7; no reliable D call. Germline CDR1 and CDR2: GTSNPN and SVGIG (reference sequence). The CDR3 covers 14 residues. Deletions cut 0 bases from V and 1 base from J, with 10 bases between. CDR3 protein: CAWSVYVGSYEQYF. The DNA of the CDR3 is TGTGCCTGGAGTGTATACGTCGGGTCCTACGAGCAGTACTTC.

The chain employs TRBV19 and TRBJ1-5, with TRBD1 identical over 8 bases. The V gene's germline CDR1 is LNHDA and CDR2 SQIVND (reference sequence). This CDR3 comprises 14 residues. V dropped 5 bases and J dropped 6; count of bases not matched to a gene: 6. The CDR3 region has the DNA TGTGCCAGTAGTCCCGACAGGGGACGTCAGCCCCAGCATTTT. Translated: CASSPDRGRQPQHF.

The gene calls are TRBV7-9 and TRBJ2-7; tentatively, D is TRBD1 (5 bases). Trimming took off 1 base at V and 4 bases at J, with 11 bases between the two ends. The CDR3 sequence is 14 residues long. The V gene's germline CDR1 is SEHNR and CDR2 FQNEAQ (reference sequence). The CDR3 loop reads CASSLEQGRYEQYF. The CDR3 nucleotides read TGTGCCAGCAGCTTAGAGCAGGGAAGGTACGAGCAGTACTTC.

This chain connects TRBV29-1 to TRBJ1-2, with D unclear. CDR1 is SQVTM, CDR2 ANQGSEA, per germline. The length of the CDR3 is 13 residues. V was pared by 6 bases and J by 4 bases, with 15 bases between. The CDR3: CSVGPREGYGYTF. Here the CDR3 DNA reads TGCAGCGTCGGCCCCCGGGAAGGCTATGGCTACACCTTC.

The CDR3 spells CASSYRTEAFF. Written as DNA, the CDR3 is TGTGCCAGCAGTTACCGTACTGAAGCTTTCTTT. This chain uses TRBV6-5 with TRBJ1-1; D gene uncertain. The CDR3 loop spans 11 amino acids. V was cut by 2 bases and J by 5 bases, with 3 bases left in between. Per the germline V gene, CDR1 is MNHEY and CDR2 is SVGAGI.

CDR3 nucleotides: TGTGCCAGCAGTGAGTCCCGGACAGGGGAGGGGGGCACTCAGCCCCAGCATTTT. This gives the protein CASSESRTGEGGTQPQHF. J is TRBJ1-5 and V is TRBV6-1; 9 bases align to TRBD1. Germline V CDR1 and CDR2: MNHNS, SASEGT. V dropped 3 bases and J dropped 6; count of bases not matched to a gene: 15. This CDR3 comprises 18 residues.

The chain carries TRBV6-5 and TRBJ2-5; 7 bases are shared with TRBD2. With 8 bases clipped from V and 5 bases from J, the junction kept 8 bases outside the gene matches. The CDR3 loop spans 13 amino acids. Per the germline V gene, CDR1 is MNHEY and CDR2 is SVGAGI. CDR3: CASRPAGEETQYF. The CDR3 region has the DNA TGTGCCAGCCGACCCGCGGGGGAGGAGACCCAGTACTTC.

The sample holds a few counts of this clone. V and J are TRBV5-5 and TRBJ2-3; D is possibly TRBD2 (6 bases). V lost 5 bases and J 1 base, leaving 14 bases between the germline ends. The CDR3 runs 15 residues. In germline, CDR1 is SGHKS, CDR2 YYEKEE (reference sequence). CDR3 DNA: TGTGCCAGCAGGTTGCGGGGCCCTGGCACAGATACGCAGTATTTT. Amino acids: CASRLRGPGTDTQYF.

The chain recombines TRBV9 with TRBJ2-3; D gene ambiguous. In germline, CDR1 is SGDLS, CDR2 YYNGEE. The CDR3 loop spans 17 amino acids. V was cut by 2 bases and J by 6 bases, with 22 bases left in between. This chain's CDR3 is CASSVGPGTRNTDTQYF. The CDR3 DNA is TGTGCCAGCAGCGTGGGCCCTGGTACAAGGAACACGGATACGCAGTATTTT.

This clone has only one observation. The chain is built from TRBV5-1 and TRBJ1-5; D call uncertain. Germline CDR1 reads SGHRS; CDR2 reads YFSETQ. Trimming removed 4 bases at V and 7 bases at J, with 12 bases between. The CDR3 covers 13 residues. The CDR3 spells CASSEGPGQPQHF. Written as DNA, the CDR3 is TGCGCCAGCAGCGAGGGCCCGGGGCAGCCCCAGCATTTT.

The chain couples TRBV7-6 to TRBJ2-3; D is undetermined. The CDR3 covers 12 residues. Germline V lookup: CDR1 SGHVS, CDR2 FNYEAQ. V dropped 5 bases and J dropped 1 base, with 4 bases sitting between them. CDR3 DNA: TGTGCCAGCAGCCCCCGCACAGATACGCAGTATTTT. It yields the protein CASSPRTDTQYF. Combining the CDR3 with reference TRBV7-6 and TRBJ2-3 gives the whole variable domain GAGVSQSPRYKVTKRGQDVALRCDPISGHVSLYWYRQALGQGPEFLTYFNYEAQQDKSGLPNDRFSAERPEGSISTLTIQRTEQRDSAMYRCASSPRTDTQYFGPGTRLTVL.